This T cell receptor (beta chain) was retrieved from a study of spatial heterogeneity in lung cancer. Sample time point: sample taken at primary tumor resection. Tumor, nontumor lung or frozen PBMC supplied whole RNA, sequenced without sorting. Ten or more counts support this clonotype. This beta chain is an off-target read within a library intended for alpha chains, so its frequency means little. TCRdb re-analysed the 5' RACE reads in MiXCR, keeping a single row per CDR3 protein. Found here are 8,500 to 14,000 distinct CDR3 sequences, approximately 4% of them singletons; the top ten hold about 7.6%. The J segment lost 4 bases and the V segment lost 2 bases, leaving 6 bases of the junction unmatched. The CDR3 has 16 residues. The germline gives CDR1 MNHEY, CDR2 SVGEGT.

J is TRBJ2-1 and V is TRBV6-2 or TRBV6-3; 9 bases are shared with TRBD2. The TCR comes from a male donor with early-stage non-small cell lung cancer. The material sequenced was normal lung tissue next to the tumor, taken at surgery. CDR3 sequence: CASSYVAGEVYNEQFF. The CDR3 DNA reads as TGTGCCAGCAGTTACGTAGCGGGAGAAGTATACAATGAGCAGTTCTTC.